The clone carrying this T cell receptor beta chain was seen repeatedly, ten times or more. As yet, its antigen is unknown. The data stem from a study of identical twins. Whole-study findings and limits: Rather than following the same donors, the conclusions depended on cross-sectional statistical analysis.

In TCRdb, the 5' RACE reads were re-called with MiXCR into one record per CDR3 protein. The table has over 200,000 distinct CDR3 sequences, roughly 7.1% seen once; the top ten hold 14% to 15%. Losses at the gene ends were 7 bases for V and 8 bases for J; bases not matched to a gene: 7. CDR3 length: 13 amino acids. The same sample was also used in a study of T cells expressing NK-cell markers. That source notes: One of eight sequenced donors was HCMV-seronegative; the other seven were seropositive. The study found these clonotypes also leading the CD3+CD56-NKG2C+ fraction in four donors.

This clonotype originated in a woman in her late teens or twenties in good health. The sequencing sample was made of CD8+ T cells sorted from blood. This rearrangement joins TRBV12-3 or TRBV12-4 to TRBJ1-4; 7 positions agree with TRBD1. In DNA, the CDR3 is TGTGCCAGCACCCTCGGGACAGCCGAAAAACTGTTTTTT. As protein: CASTLGTAEKLFF.